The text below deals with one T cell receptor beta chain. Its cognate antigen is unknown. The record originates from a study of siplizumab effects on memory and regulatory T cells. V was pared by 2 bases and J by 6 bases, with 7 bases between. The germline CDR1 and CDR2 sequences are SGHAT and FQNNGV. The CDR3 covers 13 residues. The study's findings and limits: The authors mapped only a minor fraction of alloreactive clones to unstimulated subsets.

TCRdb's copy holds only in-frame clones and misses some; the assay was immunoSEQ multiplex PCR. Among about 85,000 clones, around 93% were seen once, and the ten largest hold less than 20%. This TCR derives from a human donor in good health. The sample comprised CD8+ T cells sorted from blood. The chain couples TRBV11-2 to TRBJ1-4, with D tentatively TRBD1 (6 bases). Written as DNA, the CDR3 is TGTGCCAGCAGCTTAAAGGGGGATGAAAAACTGTTTTTT. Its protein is CASSLKGDEKLFF.